A selection of T cell receptor beta chains follows, all from one sample in a study of T cell responses to AZD1222 COVID-19 vaccine. Sequencing was performed with immunoSEQ multiplex PCR; in TCRdb, only in-frame clones are kept and a portion is missing. The sample lists roughly 100,000 clones; 80% to 90% were seen once. The material sequenced was peripheral blood, taken on day 0 of AZD1222 vaccination. The source of these receptors is an adult in good health. Each CDR3 is given with its conserved first and last residue. The D gene is left open where the match is weak.

>TRBV9|15|TRBJ2-5|NA
CASSVGYGIWETQYF
TGTGCCAGCAGCGTAGGGTACGGGATTTGGGAGACCCAGTACTTC
>TRBV7-6|17|TRBJ2-1|TRBD2
CASSLEVPSGSRNEQFF
TGTGCCAGCAGCTTAGAAGTGCCTAGCGGGAGTCGGAATGAGCAGTTCTTC
>TRBV28|14|TRBJ2-6|NA
CASRLTPGANVLTF
TGTGCCAGCAGACTGACCCCTGGGGCCAACGTCCTGACTTTC
>TRBV4-2|14|TRBJ1-2|NA
CASSQDQGQRGYTF
TGTGCCAGCAGCCAAGATCAGGGGCAAAGGGGCTACACCTTC
>TRBV6-2/TRBV6-3|17|TRBJ1-5|TRBD1
CASSYPARTGGNQPQHF
TGTGCCAGCAGTTACCCCGCGCGGACAGGGGGCAATCAGCCCCAGCATTTT
>TRBV4-3|17|TRBJ2-6|TRBD1
CASSRDRGPSGANVLTF
TGCGCCAGCAGTCGCGACAGGGGGCCCTCTGGGGCCAACGTCCTGACTTTC
>TRBV28|16|TRBJ1-2|NA
CASTLGGGRTNYGYTF
TGTGCCAGCACCCTAGGAGGAGGACGGACGAACTATGGCTACACCTTC
>TRBV10-3|12|TRBJ2-3|NA
CAISESTDTQYF
TGTGCCATCAGTGAGTCCACAGATACGCAGTATTTT
>TRBV12-3/TRBV12-4|10|TRBJ1-2|NA
CASASRGYTF
TGTGCCAGCGCCTCAAGGGGCTACACCTTC
>TRBV11-1|15|TRBJ2-5|NA
CASSLALSVGETQYF
TGTGCCAGCAGCTTAGCGTTGTCGGTCGGGGAGACCCAGTACTTC